This T cell receptor (beta chain) was identified during a study of OX40 agonist ivuxolimab in advanced cancers. Study-level background: Dose-escalation patients had hepatocellular carcinoma, melanoma, renal cell or head and neck cancer. Males comprised roughly four fifths of the group, whose mean age was roughly 60 years (range 23 to 79). Whole-study results and caveats: With doses of 0.1 to 3.0 mg/kg, CD4+ and CD8+ blood T cells had undergone clonal expansion by week 6. On average, CD8+ T cells had more expanded clones than CD4+.

Ten or more counts support this clone. What it binds is unknown. Germline assignment: CDR1 MDHEN and CDR2 SYDVKM. This CDR3 is built from 16 residues. The V gene end was trimmed by 7 bases and the J gene end by 4 bases; junction bases not matched to a gene: 14. The method was immunoSEQ multiplex PCR; TCRdb's version includes in-frame clones alone and lacks a portion of them. Of some 48,000 clones listed, around 84% were seen once; the top ten hold approximately 22%. The V call is TRBV28, the J call TRBJ2-5; 8 bases align to TRBD1. The input for sequencing was CD4+ or CD8+ T cells sorted from blood, taken in a trial of the OX40 agonist ivuxolimab. The TCR comes from an adult with an advanced solid tumor such as melanoma, head and neck, liver or kidney cancer. CDR3 in amino acids: CASTPSRTGMGETQYF. DNA for the CDR3: TGTGCCAGCACCCCCTCTCGGACAGGGATGGGAGAGACCCAGTACTTC.